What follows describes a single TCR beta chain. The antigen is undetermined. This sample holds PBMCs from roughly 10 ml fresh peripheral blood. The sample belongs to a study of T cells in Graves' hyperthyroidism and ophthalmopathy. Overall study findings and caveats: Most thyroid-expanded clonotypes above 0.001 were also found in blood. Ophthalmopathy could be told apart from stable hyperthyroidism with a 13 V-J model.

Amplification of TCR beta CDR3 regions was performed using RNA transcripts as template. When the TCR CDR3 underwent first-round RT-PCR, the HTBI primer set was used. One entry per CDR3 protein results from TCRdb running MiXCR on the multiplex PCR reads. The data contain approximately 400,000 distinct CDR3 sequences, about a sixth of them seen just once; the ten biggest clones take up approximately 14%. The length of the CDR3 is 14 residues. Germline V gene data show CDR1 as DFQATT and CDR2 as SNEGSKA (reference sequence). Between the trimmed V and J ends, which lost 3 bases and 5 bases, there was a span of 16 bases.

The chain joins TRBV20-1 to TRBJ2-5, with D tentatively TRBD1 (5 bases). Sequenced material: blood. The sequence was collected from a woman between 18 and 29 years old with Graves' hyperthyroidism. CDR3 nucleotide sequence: TGCAGTGCTAGTCTGCAGGGCGTCTTTGAGACCCAGTACTTC. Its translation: CSASLQGVFETQYF.